These 9 T cell receptor beta chains share one sample of origin, sequenced in a study of blood T cell repertoires in COVID-19. Repertoires were generated with immunoSEQ multiplex PCR, while TCRdb's copy carries only in-frame clones and drops some. The sample lists about 200,000 clones, about 78% occurring once. The material sequenced was peripheral blood. All receptors come from a woman aged 70-85 years with acute or convalescent COVID-19.

The V gene is TRBV25-1, the J gene TRBJ1-1, with 7 bases aligning to TRBD1. CDR1 and CDR2 (germline): MGHDK, SYGVNS. The CDR3 length is 15 residues. The V segment lost 6 bases and the J segment 1 base; nucleotides outside the gene matches: 8. The CDR3 DNA reads TGTGCCAGCAGGGACAGACAGGGAGGGAACACTGAAGCTTTCTTT. Its protein is CASRDRQGGNTEAFF.

The chain combines TRBV6-2 or TRBV6-3 with TRBJ1-1; 7 bases line up with TRBD1. Looked up from germline, CDR1 is MNHEY and CDR2 is SVGEGT. The CDR3 has 14 residues. Losses at the gene ends were 6 bases for V and 4 bases for J; bases not matched to a gene: 8. The DNA for the CDR3 is TGTGCCAGCAGCCGGGGGTCAGGGGGCACTGAAGCTTTCTTT. Its translation is CASSRGSGGTEAFF.

The chain links TRBV29-1 to TRBJ1-1, with a tentative D call TRBD1 (5 bases). This CDR3 contains 13 residues. CDR1 and CDR2 from the germline V gene are SQVTM and ANQGSEA. Trimming removed 4 bases at V and 5 bases at J, with 14 bases between. The DNA of the CDR3 is TGCAGCGTTGTGGCCCTGGGGGGGACTGAAGCTTTCTTT. Protein sequence: CSVVALGGTEAFF. The full variable domain, rest sourced from reference TRBV29-1 and TRBJ1-1, is SAVISQKPSRDICQRGTSLTIQCQVDSQVTMMFWYRQQPGQSLTLIATANQGSEATYESGFVIDKFPISRPNLTFSTLTVSNMSPEDSSIYLCSVVALGGTEAFFGQGTRLTVV.

V usage is TRBV7-8 and J usage is TRBJ2-6; weak D call: TRBD2 (6 bases). The CDR3 contains 15 residues. Trimming removed 5 bases at V and 1 base at J, with 9 bases between. Germline CDR1 is SGHVS and CDR2 is FQNEAQ. The CDR3 loop reads CASSRGESGANVLTF. CDR3 nucleotides: TGTGCCAGCAGCCGCGGGGAATCTGGGGCCAACGTCCTGACTTTC.

The chain combines TRBV10-3 with TRBJ1-2, with 10 nucleotides matching TRBD1. With 0 bases clipped from V and 0 bases from J, the junction kept 7 bases outside the gene matches. Per the germline V gene, CDR1 is ENHRY and CDR2 is SYGVKD. This CDR3 has 18 amino acids. Here the CDR3 reads CAISESRTGGRTNYGYTF. The CDR3 region has the DNA TGTGCCATCAGTGAGTCGCGGACAGGGGGACGGACTAACTATGGCTACACCTTC.

The J gene is TRBJ2-1, the V gene TRBV30; 8 nucleotides match TRBD2. V shed 1 base, J shed 9 bases, and the junction held 17 bases outside the gene matches. This CDR3 has 17 residues. The germline gives CDR1 GTSNPN, CDR2 SVGIG (reference sequence). The CDR3 protein is CAWSAPGGASVHGEQFF. Here the CDR3 DNA reads TGTGCCTGGAGTGCCCCGGGGGGGGCTAGCGTGCACGGTGAGCAGTTCTTC.

This rearrangement joins TRBV11-2 to TRBJ2-1; perhaps TRBD1 as D (5 bases). The V end was cut by 4 bases, the J end by 9 bases, with 13 bases between. This CDR3 comprises 13 residues. The germline CDR1 and CDR2 sequences are SGHAT and FQNNGV. The CDR3 DNA is TGTGCCAGCAGCTCGCAGCAAGGGGTTGAGCAGTTCTTC. It specifies CASSSQQGVEQFF.

This clone was recorded once. The chain links TRBV18 to TRBJ2-7; 8 nucleotides align to TRBD2. Losses at the gene ends were 6 bases for V and 5 bases for J; bases not matched to a gene: 9. In germline, CDR1 is KGHSH, CDR2 LQKENI. The CDR3 contains 14 residues. CDR3 in amino acids: CASSPGGSRHEQYF. CDR3 DNA: TGTGCCAGCTCCCCGGGGGGGAGTCGGCACGAGCAGTACTTC. The full variable domain, its missing parts supplied by reference TRBV18 and TRBJ2-7, is NAGVMQNPRHLVRRRGQEARLRCSPMKGHSHVYWYRQLPEEGLKFMVYLQKENIIDESGMPKERFSAEFPKEGPSILRIQQVVRGDSAAYFCASSPGGSRHEQYFGPGTRLTVT.

This chain connects TRBV5-1 to TRBJ2-2; TRBD1 is a possible D gene (6 bases). Trimming left V 2 bases short and J 0 bases short, with 17 bases between. From germline, CDR1 is SGHRS and CDR2 YFSETQ. CDR3 length: 18 amino acids. The CDR3 nucleotides are TGCGCCAGCAGCTTCGAGGATAGGACAGCAACGAACACCGGGGAGCTGTTTTTT. This gives the protein CASSFEDRTATNTGELFF.